These 9 T cell receptor beta chains were all obtained from the same sample, sequenced in a study of cytomegalovirus exposure and HLA in healthy donors. Profiled with immunoSEQ multiplex PCR; TCRdb holds only in-frame clones, not every one. The table lists 150,000 to 200,000 clones, almost 85% of them singletons. The source material was PBMCs. These receptors were collected from a man aged 30 to 45 in good health and CMV-seropositive.

This clone was seen a few times. The V and J genes are TRBV7-8 and TRBJ2-7, with no clear D. Trimming cost V 1 base and J 2 bases, with 9 bases left between them. Germline V CDR1 and CDR2: SGHVS, FQNEAQ. This CDR3 contains 14 residues. The CDR3 sequence: CASSLDAVPYEQYF. CDR3 DNA sequence: TGTGCCAGCAGCTTAGATGCAGTTCCCTACGAGCAGTACTTC.

The chain links TRBV27 to TRBJ2-2; D is undetermined. The CDR3 covers 12 residues. Trimming took 5 bases from V and 8 from J, leaving 9 bases between them. Germline CDR1 MNHEY, CDR2 SMNVEV (reference sequence). The CDR3 here is CASSLLRGELFF. The DNA of the CDR3 is TGTGCCAGCAGTCTCCTCAGGGGGGAGCTGTTTTTT.

The chain combines TRBV7-6 with TRBJ2-1; no clear D. The V and J ends lost 1 base and 4 bases respectively, with 11 bases between them. Per the germline V gene, CDR1 is SGHVS and CDR2 is FNYEAQ. CDR3 length equals 15 residues. The CDR3 DNA sequence: TGTGCCAGCAGCTTAGGCGTACAGCAATACAATGAGCAGTTCTTC. This translates into CASSLGVQQYNEQFF.

This rearrangement joins TRBV4-3 to TRBJ1-3; no definite D call. V was pared by 0 bases and J by 0 bases, with 3 bases between. CDR3 length: 14 residues. In germline, CDR1 is LGHNA, CDR2 YSLEER. The CDR3 DNA reads as TGCGCCAGCAGCCAAGATTACTCTGGAAACACCATATATTTT. It is translated as CASSQDYSGNTIYF.

The CDR3 bases are TGCGCCAGCAGCTTGGTTAGTGGAGGGGCCAGCTCTGGGGCCAACGTCCTGACTTTC. It encodes CASSLVSGGASSGANVLTF. The chain uses TRBV5-1 and TRBJ2-6; D might be TRBD2 (6 bases). This CDR3 spans 19 amino acids. Deletions cut 0 bases from V and 0 bases from J, with 16 bases between. CDR1 and CDR2 from the germline V gene are SGHRS and YFSETQ.

This chain connects TRBV9 to TRBJ1-1, with a weak D call TRBD1 (6 bases). Germline loops: CDR1 SGDLS, CDR2 YYNGEE. The CDR3 spans 17 residues. Trimming stripped 0 bases from V and 4 bases from J, with 19 bases between. The CDR3 reads CASSVEDWFAGATEAFF. In DNA, the CDR3 is TGTGCCAGCAGCGTAGAGGATTGGTTCGCAGGGGCCACTGAAGCTTTCTTT.

This clone appeared a single time. The rearrangement joins TRBV6-6 to TRBJ2-7, with 8 positions matching TRBD1. With V trimmed by 2 bases and J by 5 bases, 5 bases remained unmatched. Germline CDR1 is MNHNY and CDR2 is SVGAGI (reference sequence). The CDR3 has 14 residues. The CDR3 reads CASSYPGGGNEQYF. The CDR3 nucleotides read TGTGCCAGCAGTTACCCAGGGGGCGGGAACGAGCAGTACTTC.

The V and J genes are TRBV9 and TRBJ2-7; 9 bases map to TRBD2. The junction had 7 bases not matched to a gene; V was cut back by 4 bases and J by 2 bases. CDR1 is SGDLS and CDR2 is YYNGEE in the germline V gene. This CDR3 has 15 residues. The CDR3 region is CASSPRLAAAYEQYF. Written as DNA, the CDR3 is TGTGCCAGCAGCCCCCGACTAGCGGCCGCCTACGAGCAGTACTTC. Full variable domain (remainder filled in from reference TRBV9 and TRBJ2-7): DSGVTQTPKHLITATGQRVTLRCSPRSGDLSVYWYQQSLDQGLQFLIQYYNGEERAKGNILERFSAQQFPDLHSELNLSSLELGDSALYFCASSPRLAAAYEQYFGPGTRLTVT.

The chain uses TRBV28 and TRBJ1-1; a weak D match, TRBD1 (5 bases). V lost 5 bases and J lost 0, with 13 bases in between. This CDR3 region has 15 residues. CDR1 is MDHEN and CDR2 is SYDVKM in the germline V gene. CDR3 residues: CASSPGGYMNTEAFF. The CDR3 nucleotides read TGTGCCAGCAGTCCCGGGGGGTACATGAACACTGAAGCTTTCTTT.